The sequence of this T cell receptor beta chain was determined in a study of regulatory dendritic cells for organ transplantation. The germline gives CDR1 SGDLS, CDR2 YYNGEE. The germline V and J ends were trimmed by 4 bases and 3 bases, with 16 bases remaining between them. This CDR3 contains 15 residues. Sorted subsets were CFSE-labeled and cultured about 5 days with allogeneic dendritic cells. Assay used: immunoSEQ multiplex PCR; TCRdb lists only in-frame clones, some missing. This table has around 4,000 clones, roughly 70% appearing once. By proportion, this clone is medium-sized (0.01 to 0.1%). The antigen remains undetermined.

The receptor comes from a human donor in good health. The sample comprised memory CD8+ T cells from blood cultured with dendritic cells. The subset: CD45RO+ memory T cells. The rearrangement joins TRBV9 to TRBJ1-2; no reliable D call. The CDR3 reads CASSSRSQIYYGYTF. As DNA, the CDR3 is TGTGCCAGCAGCTCTAGGTCTCAGATCTACTATGGCTACACCTTC.